This T cell receptor beta chain was recovered during a study of T-cell reconstitution after alpha-beta-depleted transplantation in children. Preparation of the TCRbeta library was carried out with unique molecular identifiers. TCRdb used MiXCR to reprocess the PCR reads, holding one entry per CDR3 protein. The repertoire consists of roughly 200,000 distinct CDR3 sequences, with about 6.4% occurring once and the leading ten covering around 3.1%. Trimming left V 1 base short and J 8 bases short, with 6 bases between. The germline V gene encodes CDR1 SGHTA and CDR2 FQGNSA. This CDR3 comprises 13 residues.

Material: PBMCs from the stem cell graft donor, obtained from the stem cell graft. This rearrangement joins TRBV7-2 to TRBJ1-6, with a weak D call TRBD1 (6 bases). This receptor was taken from a human donor who donated a stem cell graft to a child with Wiskott-Aldrich syndrome. This chain's CDR3 is CASSLDRDSPLHF. The CDR3 DNA reads as TGTGCCAGCAGCTTAGACAGGGATTCACCCCTCCACTTT.